This T cell receptor (beta chain) stems from a study of blood T cell repertoires in COVID-19 (dated by TCRdb to the early 2020s). With respect to the entire study: Collaborator samples came from the United States, Italy and Spain and covered acute and convalescent phases of COVID-19. HLA class I and class II types, where available, came from metadata supplied by the sample provider rather than from assay-based typing. Samples came from the ongoing ImmuneRACE study (first 160 participants) plus 1,254 subjects from 6 global collaborators. Deeply sampled blood TCRbeta repertoires from subjects exposed to, actively infected with, or recovered from COVID-19 were included in the dataset. The repertoires were made available in a free public database intended to serve as a resource for research on the immune response to SARS-CoV-2. A de-identified subject ID, COVID-19 status, age in years and sex were almost always included in the sample metadata. The prospective study material was composed of cDNA or gDNA derived from T cells, B-cell-depleted T cells, or PBMCs.

The immunoSEQ Assay, a bias-controlled multiplex PCR, was used to amplify TCRbeta CDR3 regions from genomic DNA. Per the authors' processing: The number of nucleated cells in each sample was estimated by amplification of reference gene primers within the assay. To quantify the absolute abundance of each unique TCRbeta CDR3 rearrangement, sequence reads were collapsed and filtered. For each sample, productive Simpson clonality was calculated as the square root of Simpson's diversity index across productive rearrangements. This is the immuneACCESS table as TCRdb keeps it, with only in-frame sequences that have V and J called. A part of the clones is gone; compared with another copy, unresolved V genes explain less than half, and the rest is unexplained. For V, J and clone size, that table is used; D and trimming come from the DNA. The sample table lists about 100,000 clones, roughly 88% of them with a count of one. The biggest ten clones account for about 5% of the sample.

The germline V gene (reference sequence) yields MNHEY for CDR1 and SMNVEV for CDR2. From the cysteine up to the phenylalanine, the CDR3 has a length of 16 residues. CDR3 DNA is the only sequence kept; it has 48 bases, read in frame from the first base. Trimming removed 5 bases from V and 0 bases from J, leaving 11 bases between the germline ends. This clone has just a few counts. This receptor's antigen is unknown. There are no base qualities to consult, and no much larger clone falls within one base. The collaborating institutions used their own protocols to collect whole blood in K2EDTA tubes. For TCRbeta analysis, collaborator samples were shipped as frozen whole blood, as isolated PBMCs, or as DNA extracted from either sample type. Paper-wide results and their limitations: The amount of clinical and demographic metadata varied by source and participant and was provided uncurated.

The chain couples TRBV27 to TRBJ1-6, with the D gene not clear enough to name. The sequenced sample was peripheral blood. The receptor's source is a human donor in a cohort sampled during active COVID-19. In nucleotide form, the sequence is TGTGCCAGCAGTCCACTCGAGAGCTCCTATAATTCACCCCTCCACTTT. It codes for CASSPLESSYNSPLHF.